Listed below are T cell receptor beta chains from one sample, sequenced in a study of identical twins. Each CDR3 protein gets one entry after TCRdb re-called the 5' RACE reads with MiXCR. The sample carries around 220,000 distinct CDR3 sequences, 8% to 11% recorded once. Sequenced: memory T cells sorted from blood. These receptors originate from a middle-aged man in good health. The CDR3 runs from the conserved cysteine through the conserved F or W. Each record gives: J gene, V gene, clone size, D gene, CDR3 protein, CDR3 DNA. D genes are given only for firm matches. Only some rows state a clone size, as once, few, many or a class for expanded clones.

TRBJ2-2 TRBV24-1 many TRBD1 CATSVSTGGITGELFF TGTGCCACCAGTGTTTCGACAGGGGGCATAACCGGGGAGCTGTTTTTT
TRBJ2-7 TRBV20-1 few TRBD2 CSARGKREGPYEQYF TGCAGTGCTAGAGGAAAGCGGGAGGGCCCTTACGAGCAGTACTTC
TRBJ1-2 TRBV28 . . CASYSTPGRSSYGYTF TGTGCCAGCTATTCCACCCCAGGGAGGTCCTCTTATGGCTACACCTTC
TRBJ1-1 TRBV6-1 many . CASTGSVGTEAFF TGTGCCAGCACCGGTTCGGTCGGCACTGAAGCTTTCTTT
TRBJ2-3 TRBV7-7 . . CASSLERAATQYF TGTGCTAGCAGCTTAGAGAGGGCTGCTACGCAGTATTTT
TRBJ2-1 TRBV6-2/TRBV6-3 . TRBD2 CASSYSVSGSVDEQFF TGTGCCAGCAGTTACTCTGTTAGCGGGAGTGTCGATGAGCAGTTCTTC
TRBJ2-7 TRBV28 few . CASNDHTGQYF TGTGCCAGCAACGACCACACCGGGCAGTACTTC
TRBJ2-7 TRBV5-1 few . CASSSGTGGPYEQYF TGCGCCAGCAGCTCCGGCACGGGGGGCCCCTACGAGCAGTACTTC
TRBJ1-4 TRBV20-1 . TRBD1 CSARDLSQGIEKLFF TGCAGTGCTAGAGATCTCTCACAGGGGATTGAAAAACTGTTTTTT
TRBJ2-7 TRBV19 . . CASSPSRSSYEQYF TGTGCCAGTAGTCCCTCCAGGAGCTCCTACGAGCAGTACTTC
TRBJ2-1 TRBV2 many TRBD2 CASKTSGIYEQFF TGTGCCAGCAAAACTAGCGGGATATATGAGCAGTTCTTC
TRBJ2-1 TRBV3-1 . TRBD2 CASSQDLAGVREQFF TGTGCCAGCAGCCAAGATCTAGCGGGAGTTAGGGAGCAGTTCTTC
TRBJ2-5 TRBV20-1 . . CSANRNQETQYF TGCAGTGCGAACAGGAACCAAGAGACCCAGTACTTC
TRBJ2-5 TRBV28 many . CASSLWQDQETQYF TGTGCCAGCAGTTTGTGGCAGGACCAAGAGACCCAGTACTTC
TRBJ2-2 TRBV5-5 many . CASSLGVTGELFF TGTGCCAGCAGCTTGGGAGTTACCGGGGAGCTGTTTTTT
TRBJ2-1 TRBV29-1 many TRBD2 CSVVWLAGGRNEQFF TGCAGCGTTGTCTGGCTAGCGGGAGGGCGGAATGAGCAGTTCTTC
TRBJ2-7 TRBV28 . TRBD2 CASSLYAGGYEQYF TGTGCCAGCAGTTTATACGCGGGGGGGTACGAGCAGTACTTC
TRBJ2-3 TRBV7-4 . . CASSLPVRADTQYF TGTGCCAGCAGCCTCCCCGTGCGGGCAGATACGCAGTATTTT
TRBJ2-7 TRBV6-1 few TRBD2 CASSKGTSGGSYEQYF TGTGCCAGCAGCAAAGGGACTAGCGGGGGCAGCTACGAGCAGTACTTC
TRBJ1-1 TRBV5-1 many . CASNPGGGLNTEAFF TGCGCCAGCAACCCGGGGGGCGGACTGAACACTGAAGCTTTCTTT
TRBJ1-2 TRBV20-1 many . CSARGRDPITNYGYTF TGCAGTGCTAGGGGGCGGGACCCCATTACTAACTATGGCTACACCTTC
TRBJ2-5 TRBV6-1 . TRBD2 CASSPTGGGSQVTQYF TGTGCCAGCAGCCCCACTGGCGGGGGATCGCAAGTGACCCAGTACTTC
TRBJ2-6 TRBV18 many . CASSPNGISGANVLTF TGTGCCAGCTCACCAAACGGGATCTCTGGGGCCAACGTCCTGACTTTC
TRBJ2-7 TRBV4-2 many TRBD1 CASSLQGQGDYEQYF TGTGCCAGCAGCTTACAGGGACAGGGGGACTACGAGCAGTACTTC
TRBJ2-3 TRBV7-2 few . CASSFPGTPPDTQYF TGTGCCAGCAGCTTTCCGGGAACCCCTCCCGATACGCAGTATTTT
TRBJ2-5 TRBV4-2 many TRBD2 CASSRNLAGGGETQYF TGTGCCAGCAGCCGCAACCTAGCGGGGGGAGGAGAGACCCAGTACTTC
TRBJ2-7 TRBV12-3/TRBV12-4 many . CASSLDRRLEQYF TGTGCCAGCAGTTTAGACCGCCGCCTCGAGCAGTACTTC
TRBJ2-2 TRBV14 many . CASSPRSLRALNTGELFF TGTGCCAGCAGCCCTAGATCCCTCCGGGCCTTAAACACCGGGGAGCTGTTTTTT